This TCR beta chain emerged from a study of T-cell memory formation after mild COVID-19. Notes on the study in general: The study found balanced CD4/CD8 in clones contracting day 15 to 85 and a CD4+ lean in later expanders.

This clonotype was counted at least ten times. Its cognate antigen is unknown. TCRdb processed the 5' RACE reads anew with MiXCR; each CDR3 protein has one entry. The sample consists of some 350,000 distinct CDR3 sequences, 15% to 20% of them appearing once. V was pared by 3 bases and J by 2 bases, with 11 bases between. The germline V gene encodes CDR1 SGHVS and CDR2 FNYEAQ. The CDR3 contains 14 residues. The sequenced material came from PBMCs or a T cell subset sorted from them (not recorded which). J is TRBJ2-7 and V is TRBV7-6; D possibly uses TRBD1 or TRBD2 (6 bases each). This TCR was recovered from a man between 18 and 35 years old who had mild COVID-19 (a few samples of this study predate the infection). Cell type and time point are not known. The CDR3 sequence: CASSLGGTTYEQYF. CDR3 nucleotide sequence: TGTGCCAGCAGCTTGGGGGGCACTACCTACGAGCAGTACTTC.